The next 19 T cell receptor beta chains were all read from a single sample in a study of CD8 T cells in ankylosing spondylitis. Using its own MiXCR run on the 5' RACE reads, TCRdb lists one record per CDR3 protein. This table holds under 300,000 distinct CDR3 sequences, about 20% found once. Material: blood, either unsorted or a sorted T cell fraction (not recorded which). These receptors were taken from a male donor with ankylosing spondylitis or in good health (not recorded which).

This clonotype was seen only a few times. The gene calls are TRBV7-9 and TRBJ1-2; D gene ambiguous. The CDR3 runs to 14 residues. Per the germline V gene, CDR1 is SEHNR and CDR2 is FQNEAQ (reference sequence). Trimming took 1 base from V and 6 from J, leaving 12 bases between them. The CDR3 protein is CASSLVEDFHGYTF. The CDR3 bases are TGTGCCAGCAGCTTAGTCGAGGATTTCCATGGCTACACCTTC.

This clonotype has only a few counts. The chain combines TRBV25-1 with TRBJ2-1; 9 bases match TRBD1. Per germline, CDR1 MGHDK and CDR2 SYGVNS. V dropped 6 bases and J dropped 3; count of bases not matched to a gene: 3. The length of the CDR3 is 14 residues. CDR3 nucleotide sequence: TGTGCCAGCAGAGGACAGGGGCGCTACAATGAGCAGTTCTTC. This codes for CASRGQGRYNEQFF.

In this sample, this clonotype turned up many times. The chain uses TRBV7-9 and TRBJ2-7; D is ambiguous. V shed 1 base and J shed 5 bases, with 6 bases lying between them. Germline assignment: CDR1 SEHNR and CDR2 FQNEAQ (reference sequence). The CDR3 sequence is 12 residues long. The CDR3 DNA is TGTGCCAGCAGCTTAGGAGTGGACGAGCAGTACTTC. Translating it yields CASSLGVDEQYF.

This clonotype turned up a few times. The V and J genes are TRBV29-1 and TRBJ2-3, with 13 bases aligning to TRBD2. Per germline, CDR1 SQVTM and CDR2 ANQGSEA. V lost 6 bases and J lost 5; bases outside the gene matches: 11. The length of the CDR3 is 16 residues. The CDR3 is CSVRGLAGVYGDTQYF. For the CDR3, the DNA is TGCAGCGTCAGAGGACTAGCGGGAGTTTACGGAGATACGCAGTATTTT.

The V gene is TRBV4-1, the J gene TRBJ1-1; 11 positions match TRBD1. Germline assignment: CDR1 MGHRA and CDR2 YSYEKL. V lost 1 base and J lost 5; bases outside the gene matches: 9. The CDR3 runs 17 residues. Written as DNA, the CDR3 is TGCGCCAGCAGCCAAGGCGCCCGGGGACAGGGGGGGACTGAAGCTTTCTTT. Its translation: CASSQGARGQGGTEAFF.

CDR3 in amino acids: CASSGTGGGDTQYF. CDR3 sequence (DNA): TGTGCCAGCAGTGGGACAGGGGGAGGGGATACGCAGTATTTT. This chain links TRBV12-3 or TRBV12-4 with TRBJ2-3; TRBD1 matches 11 bases. The CDR3 totals 14 residues. The V and J ends lost 5 bases and 6 bases, in that order; junction bases with no gene match: 4.

This clonotype has ten or more counts. The chain recombines TRBV5-1 with TRBJ2-1, with 7 bases aligning to TRBD1. There are 16 residues in the CDR3. CDR1 is SGHRS and CDR2 is YFSETQ in the germline V gene. Trimming took 3 bases from V and 1 from J; bases not matched to a gene: 7. The CDR3 nucleotides are TGCGCCAGCAGCTCGATCCGGGACAGATCCTACAATGAGCAGTTCTTC. Amino acid sequence: CASSSIRDRSYNEQFF.

This sequence joins TRBV12-3 or TRBV12-4 and TRBJ2-4, with a tentative D call TRBD1 (5 bases). There are 15 residues in the CDR3. V lost 8 bases, J lost 3 bases, and 17 bases lay in between. CDR3 sequence reads: CASGYLGQHKNIQYF. The CDR3, as DNA: TGTGCCAGCGGGTATCTAGGACAACACAAAAACATTCAGTACTTC.

This clonotype was found a few times. The chain couples TRBV6-5 to TRBJ1-1; no firm D call. V lost 3 bases and J 0 bases, leaving 5 bases between the germline ends. This CDR3 has 13 amino acids. Germline V gene data show CDR1 as MNHEY and CDR2 as SVGAGI. DNA of the CDR3: TGTGCCAGCAGTTATAAGGTGAACACTGAAGCTTTCTTT. This translates into CASSYKVNTEAFF.

The rearrangement links TRBV28 to TRBJ2-6; D call uncertain. With 6 bases removed from V and 0 bases from J, the gap between germline ends came to 6 bases. The CDR3 extends over 14 amino acids. Germline CDR1 MDHEN, CDR2 SYDVKM. The CDR3 DNA sequence: TGTGCCAGCAGCCCCTACTCTGGGGCCAACGTCCTGACTTTC. Its translation is CASSPYSGANVLTF. The whole variable domain, remainder taken from reference TRBV28 and TRBJ2-6, is DVKVTQSSRYLVKRTGEKVFLECVQDMDHENMFWYRQDPGLGLRLIYFSYDVKMKEKGDIPEGYSVSREKKERFSLILESASTNQTSMYLCASSPYSGANVLTFGAGSRLTVL.

This clonotype has only a few counts. The V call is TRBV7-3, the J call TRBJ2-7; D remains ambiguous. Germline values: CDR1 SGHTA, CDR2 FQGTGA. Deletions cut 3 bases from V and 2 bases from J, with 8 bases between. CDR3 length equals 13 residues. CDR3 bases: TGTGCCAGCAGCTTCGCAGCCACCTACGAGCAGTACTTC. The encoded protein is CASSFAATYEQYF.

This clonotype was seen a handful of times. The chain joins TRBV7-6 to TRBJ2-6; D unresolved. This CDR3 region has 17 residues. Between the trimmed V and J ends, which lost 0 bases and 0 bases, there was a span of 9 bases. Germline CDR1 reads SGHVS; CDR2 reads FNYEAQ. The chain's CDR3 is CASSLALVSSGANVLTF. The CDR3 region has the DNA TGTGCCAGCAGCTTAGCGCTGGTCAGCTCTGGGGCCAACGTCCTGACTTTC.

This clonotype was seen a few times. The genes are TRBV7-2 and TRBJ2-3, with 7 positions matching TRBD2. The CDR3 loop spans 16 amino acids. In germline, CDR1 is SGHTA, CDR2 FQGNSA. V lost 1 base and J lost 4; bases outside the gene matches: 8. CDR3 in amino acids: CASSLVAGVRSDTQYF. In DNA, the CDR3 is TGTGCCAGCAGCTTAGTGGCGGGAGTGAGGTCAGATACGCAGTATTTT.

This clonotype has at least ten counts. The chain carries TRBV9 and TRBJ2-1, with D tentatively TRBD2 (6 bases). CDR1 and CDR2 (germline): SGDLS, YYNGEE. V lost 5 bases, J lost 7 bases, and 10 bases lay in between. There are 12 residues in the CDR3. CDR3 sequence: CASRGLTNEQFF. As DNA, the CDR3 is TGTGCCAGCAGGGGACTTACTAATGAGCAGTTCTTC.

This clonotype came up a few times. This CDR3 reads CSGVATNTGELFF. CDR3 bases: TGCAGCGGGGTGGCGACGAACACCGGGGAGCTGTTTTTT. V usage is TRBV29-1 and J usage is TRBJ2-2; unclear D gene. Germline CDR1 reads SQVTM; CDR2 reads ANQGSEA. Trimming pared 7 bases from V and 0 bases from J, leaving 9 bases between. The CDR3 has 13 amino acids.

The CDR3 DNA is TGCAGCGTTGAGGGGGGGCAGAAACTTAACTATGGCTACACCTTC. This gives the protein CSVEGGQKLNYGYTF. The J gene is TRBJ1-2, the V gene TRBV29-1, with D possibly being TRBD1 (6 bases). The CDR3 is 15 residues long. Per the germline V gene, CDR1 is SQVTM and CDR2 is ANQGSEA. The V end lost 3 bases, the J end lost 1 base, and 15 bases lay between the germline ends.

The CDR3, as DNA: TGTGCCAGCAGGCCGATATGGGACAATGAGCAGTTCTTC. Translation gives CASRPIWDNEQFF. This chain joins TRBV28 and TRBJ2-1, with D hard to call. The V and J ends lost 6 bases and 5 bases respectively, with 11 bases between them. CDR1 and CDR2 from the germline V gene are MDHEN and SYDVKM. This CDR3 comprises 13 residues.

Details on this clonotype: A much larger clone differs from this one at a single base, so this may be a read error. The chain uses TRBV3-1 and TRBJ2-5; D assignment may be TRBD1 or TRBD2 (5 bases each). The germline gives CDR1 LGHDT, CDR2 YNNKEL (reference sequence). The CDR3 length is 17 residues. V was cut by 8 bases and J by 5 bases, with 27 bases left in between. The CDR3 region is CASCRHLGRQFGETQYF. The CDR3 bases are TGTGCCAGCTGCCGGCACTTGGGACGGCAGTTTGGGGAGACCCAGTACTTC.

Note on this clonotype: Germline is not matched at one junction end, which may reflect a read error. This chain connects TRBV7-9 to TRBJ1-3, with 8 positions matching TRBD1. CDR1 SEHNR and CDR2 FQNEAQ come from the germline V gene (reference sequence). There are 17 residues in the CDR3. The CDR3 DNA follows: TGTGCCAGCAGCTTGTCCGGGACAGGCCGCTCTGGAAACACCATATACTTT. Its translation is CASSLSGTGRSGNTIYF.